The 26 T cell receptor beta chains given below trace back to one sample, sequenced in a study of long-term antiretroviral therapy in people with HIV. The immunoSEQ assay was v3.0, run at survey level. Generated by immunoSEQ multiplex PCR, the TCRdb table keeps only in-frame clones and is missing some. The table records under 30,000 clones, roughly 87% of them present only once. This specimen was unsorted PBMCs, taken 1.1 years before starting antiretroviral therapy. The receptors originated from a young woman with HIV.

The chain employs TRBV15 and TRBJ2-3; 9 nucleotides match TRBD2. Germline lookup yields CDR1 LNHNV and CDR2 YYDKDF (reference sequence). The V gene end was trimmed by 0 bases and the J gene end by 4 bases; junction bases not matched to a gene: 8. This CDR3 is built from 17 residues. CDR3 DNA sequence: TGTGCCACCAGCAGAGATCGGCGGGGGGGCCCGCCAGATACGCAGTATTTT. Its translation is CATSRDRRGGPPDTQYF.

The rearrangement links TRBV11-2 to TRBJ2-7; D perhaps matches TRBD1 (6 bases). V was clipped by 0 bases and J by 6 bases, with 21 bases between them. The CDR3 has 17 amino acids. Germline CDR1 is SGHAT and CDR2 is FQNNGV. The CDR3 nucleotides read TGTGCCAGCAGCTTAGATCGGTTGTGGGGGCAGGGCCTCGAGCAGTACTTC. Translation gives CASSLDRLWGQGLEQYF.

In its sample, this clone was seen once. The chain joins TRBV5-1 to TRBJ2-5, with TRBD2 as a possible D gene (5 bases). V lost 0 bases, J lost 5 bases, and 17 bases lay in between. The CDR3 sequence is 16 residues long. CDR1 SGHRS and CDR2 YFSETQ come from the germline V gene. The CDR3, as DNA: TGCGCCAGCAGCTTGGGGGTCGACTATCTATCCGAGACCCAGTACTTC. It codes for CASSLGVDYLSETQYF.

The chain joins TRBV19 to TRBJ1-1; D is uncertain. V was cut by 6 bases and J by 6 bases, with 11 bases left in between. In germline, CDR1 is LNHDA, CDR2 SQIVND (reference sequence). CDR3 length: 12 residues. CDR3 sequence (DNA): TGTGCCAGTAGGAGATCGGGTCCTGAAGCTTTCTTT. This encodes CASRRSGPEAFF.

CDR3 residues: CASSGDRTNEQFF. As DNA, the CDR3 is TGTGCCAGCAGTGGGGACCGAACAAATGAGCAGTTCTTC. The chain has TRBV2 and TRBJ2-1; D possibly uses TRBD1 or TRBD2 (5 bases each). Germline assignment: CDR1 SNHLY and CDR2 FYNNEI. V lost 4 bases and J 7 bases, leaving 11 bases between the germline ends. The CDR3 loop spans 13 amino acids.

The chain employs TRBV7-2 and TRBJ1-2; 9 bases are a match to TRBD1. Germline V gene lookup returns CDR1 SGHTA and CDR2 FQGNSA. J lost 7 bases, V lost 4 bases, and 7 bases had no gene match. The CDR3 has 14 amino acids. CDR3 protein: CASSSQQGAGGYTF. DNA of the CDR3: TGTGCCAGCAGCTCCCAACAGGGGGCTGGTGGCTACACCTTC.

As to this clone: The junction departs from the called germline gene at one end, perhaps through a read error. The V and J genes are TRBV28 and TRBJ2-4; perhaps TRBD2 as D (6 bases). The CDR3 loop spans 14 amino acids. Germline V gives CDR1 MDHEN, CDR2 SYDVKM. CDR3 coding DNA: TGTGCCAGCAGCCCCCTCGCCATGGGGACCAGGGAGGTCTTC. This gives the protein CASSPLAMGTREVF.

CDR3: CASSEALWGNQPQHF. CDR3 DNA sequence: TGTGCCAGCAGTGAAGCGCTTTGGGGAAATCAGCCCCAGCATTTT. The genes are TRBV2 and TRBJ1-5; D is undetermined. Trimming left V 0 bases short and J 4 bases short, with 10 bases between. The V gene's germline CDR1 is SNHLY and CDR2 FYNNEI. This CDR3 spans 15 amino acids. The entire variable domain, with the rest obtained from reference TRBV2 and TRBJ1-5, is as follows: EPEVTQTPSHQVTQMGQEVILRCVPISNHLYFYWYRQILGQKVEFLVSFYNNEISEKSEIFDDQFSVERPDGSNFTLKIRSTKLEDSAMYFCASSEALWGNQPQHFGDGTRLSIL.

V usage is TRBV6-1 and J usage is TRBJ1-2; the D gene is possibly TRBD1 (6 bases). The CDR3 has 12 amino acids. V lost 6 bases, J lost 4 bases, and 9 bases lay in between. Per the germline V gene, CDR1 is MNHNS and CDR2 is SASEGT. CDR3 sequence: CASRQGGYGYTF. The CDR3 nucleotides read TGTGCCAGCAGACAGGGTGGCTATGGCTACACCTTC.

This chain joins TRBV27 and TRBJ1-4; the D is unclear. V shed 2 bases and J shed 8 bases, with 12 bases lying between them. Germline-derived CDR1 and CDR2 are MNHEY and SMNVEV (reference sequence). The CDR3 has 14 residues. The CDR3, as DNA: TGTGCCAGCAGTTTACGCAGGTTAGGGGAAAAACTGTTTTTT. It encodes CASSLRRLGEKLFF.

The chain combines TRBV18 with TRBJ1-5; the D gene is possibly TRBD1 (5 bases). V lost 3 bases and J lost 4, with 16 bases in between. The CDR3 length is 16 residues. The germline CDR1 and CDR2 sequences are KGHSH and LQKENI. CDR3 nucleotide sequence: TGTGCCAGCTCACCTAAGGTTGGTAAGGGGAATCAGCCCCAGCATTTT. It specifies CASSPKVGKGNQPQHF.

This rearrangement joins TRBV5-1 to TRBJ1-1; TRBD1 matches at 7 bases. V lost 4 bases, J lost 1 base, and 7 bases stayed unmatched. There are 15 residues in the CDR3. Per the germline V gene, CDR1 is SGHRS and CDR2 is YFSETQ. The CDR3 nucleotides are TGCGCCAGCAGCCCTCCCGGGACAGCGAACACTGAAGCTTTCTTT. Residues: CASSPPGTANTEAFF.

This rearrangement joins TRBV11-2 to TRBJ2-1, with D possibly TRBD2 on 5 matching bases. The CDR3 consists of 15 residues. Trimming removed 5 bases from V and 3 bases from J, with 14 bases in between. CDR1 is SGHAT, CDR2 FQNNGV, per germline. CDR3 bases: TGTGCCAGCAGCCCCGGTTTTAGCGTCTACAATGAGCAGTTCTTC. Translation: CASSPGFSVYNEQFF.

The chain recombines TRBV5-6 with TRBJ1-1; the match to TRBD1 covers 7 bases. CDR1 is SGHDT and CDR2 is YYEEEE in the germline V gene. The CDR3 is 13 residues long. Trimming took 4 bases from V and 7 from J; bases not matched to a gene: 7. The CDR3 loop is CASSRDSYIEAFF. Written as DNA, the CDR3 is TGTGCCAGCAGCCGGGACAGTTACATTGAAGCTTTCTTT.

Only one count was recorded for this clone. V is TRBV7-8 and J is TRBJ2-7; D uncertain. In germline, CDR1 is SGHVS, CDR2 FQNEAQ. V was pared by 1 base and J by 0 bases, with 4 bases between. CDR3 length: 13 amino acids. The CDR3 region has the DNA TGTGCCAGCAGCTTAGTCAGCTCCTACGAGCAGTACGTC. Translation gives CASSLVSSYEQYV.

The chain uses TRBV5-1 and TRBJ2-5, with 8 bases lining up with TRBD1. This CDR3 spans 15 amino acids. The V segment lost 0 bases and the J segment 2 bases; nucleotides outside the gene matches: 3. Looked up from germline, CDR1 is SGHRS and CDR2 is YFSETQ. The CDR3 sequence: CASSLGRGRQETQYF. The CDR3 region has the DNA TGCGCCAGCAGCTTGGGCAGGGGGCGGCAAGAGACCCAGTACTTC.

The CDR3 nucleotides read TGTGCCAGCAGTGATATGGGGGCATGGCAGCCCCAGCATTTT. Amino acids: CASSDMGAWQPQHF. The chain has TRBV25-1 and TRBJ1-5, with D perhaps matching TRBD1 (6 bases). CDR3 length: 14 amino acids. Trimming cost V 3 bases and J 7 bases, with 13 bases left between them. Germline V gene data show CDR1 as MGHDK and CDR2 as SYGVNS.

V and J are TRBV21-1 and TRBJ2-6; the DNA was not compared with TRBD2, the D call given in the table. TRBV21-1 is a recognized pseudogene. This CDR3 contains 16 residues. This chain's CDR3 is CASSPRLSSGANVLTF. CDR3 DNA sequence: TGTGCCAGCAGCCCGAGGTTAAGCTCTGGGGCCAACGTCCTGACTTTC.

The J gene is TRBJ2-5, the V gene TRBV7-9, with 8 bases that match TRBD2. The germline V gene encodes CDR1 SEHNR and CDR2 FQNEAQ (reference sequence). The CDR3 runs 16 residues. The J segment lost 1 base and the V segment lost 3 bases, leaving 7 bases of the junction unmatched. The CDR3 spells CASSFGGGGVQETQYF. In DNA form, the CDR3 reads TGTGCCAGCAGCTTCGGGGGGGGAGGCGTCCAAGAGACCCAGTACTTC. Variable domain in full (rest from reference TRBV7-9 and TRBJ2-5): DTGVSQNPRHKITKRGQNVTFRCDPISEHNRLYWYRQTLGQGPEFLTYFQNEAQLEKSRLLSDRFSAERPKGSFSTLEIQRTEQGDSAMYLCASSFGGGGVQETQYFGPGTRLLVL.

This chain links TRBV6-1 with TRBJ1-6; D is unresolved. The germline V and J ends were trimmed by 7 bases and 3 bases, with 13 bases remaining between them. The germline gives CDR1 MNHNS, CDR2 SASEGT. The CDR3 length is 15 residues. DNA for the CDR3: TGTGCCAGCAACCCCGGGGTCAGCTATAATTCACCCCTCCACTTT. Its protein is CASNPGVSYNSPLHF.

The CDR3 bases are TGCGCCAGCAGGTCACAGGGGATTGGTGAAAAACTGTTTTTT. Its translation: CASRSQGIGEKLFF. The rearrangement links TRBV5-1 to TRBJ1-4; 7 positions agree with TRBD1. CDR3 length: 14 residues. CDR1 is SGHRS, CDR2 YFSETQ, per germline. Germline trimming cut 5 bases from V and 7 bases from J; bases unmatched to any gene: 8. Looking up the rest from reference TRBV5-1 and TRBJ1-4 gives the full variable domain: KAGVTQTPRYLIKTRGQQVTLSCSPISGHRSVSWYQQTPGQGLQFLFEYFSETQRNKGNFPGRFSGRQFSNSRSEMNVSTLELGDSALYLCASRSQGIGEKLFFGSGTQLSVL.

The rearrangement links TRBV27 to TRBJ1-2, with TRBD1 identical over 10 bases. J was trimmed by 7 bases and V by 5 bases; bases with no gene match: 7. Germline V gives CDR1 MNHEY, CDR2 SMNVEV (reference sequence). The CDR3 extends over 14 amino acids. The CDR3 protein is CASSGTGVLSGYTF. CDR3 DNA: TGTGCCAGCAGTGGGACAGGGGTGTTGAGTGGCTACACCTTC.

The J gene is TRBJ2-7, the V gene TRBV11-2; no reliable D call. The CDR3 covers 13 residues. Germline CDR1 is SGHAT and CDR2 is FQNNGV. Here the CDR3 reads CASSLGPAYEQYV. The CDR3 DNA sequence: TGTGCCAGCAGTTTAGGACCCGCCTACGAGCAGTACGTC.

The CDR3 region is CSVYGALNTEAFF. DNA for the CDR3: TGCAGCGTTTATGGAGCCTTAAACACTGAAGCTTTCTTT. V gene TRBV29-1 combines with J gene TRBJ1-1; D is unresolved. This CDR3 has 13 amino acids. V was trimmed by 5 bases and J by 2 bases, leaving 12 bases between them. Germline CDR1 SQVTM, CDR2 ANQGSEA.

The chain combines TRBV19 with TRBJ1-1; D is possibly TRBD1 (6 bases). This CDR3 spans 18 amino acids. The V gene's germline CDR1 is LNHDA and CDR2 SQIVND (reference sequence). Trimming pared 2 bases from V and 5 bases from J, leaving 24 bases between. The CDR3 sequence: CASSIRVGQPVRGTEAFF. DNA of the CDR3: TGTGCCAGTAGTATAAGGGTAGGACAGCCGGTCCGTGGAACTGAAGCTTTCTTT.

The chain joins TRBV11-2 to TRBJ1-5; the D is unclear. Trimming left V 0 bases short and J 1 base short, with 4 bases between. The CDR3 spans 14 residues. Looked up from germline, CDR1 is SGHAT and CDR2 is FQNNGV. This CDR3 reads CASSLDRSNQPQHF. In DNA, the CDR3 is TGTGCCAGCAGCTTAGATAGGAGCAATCAGCCCCAGCATTTT.